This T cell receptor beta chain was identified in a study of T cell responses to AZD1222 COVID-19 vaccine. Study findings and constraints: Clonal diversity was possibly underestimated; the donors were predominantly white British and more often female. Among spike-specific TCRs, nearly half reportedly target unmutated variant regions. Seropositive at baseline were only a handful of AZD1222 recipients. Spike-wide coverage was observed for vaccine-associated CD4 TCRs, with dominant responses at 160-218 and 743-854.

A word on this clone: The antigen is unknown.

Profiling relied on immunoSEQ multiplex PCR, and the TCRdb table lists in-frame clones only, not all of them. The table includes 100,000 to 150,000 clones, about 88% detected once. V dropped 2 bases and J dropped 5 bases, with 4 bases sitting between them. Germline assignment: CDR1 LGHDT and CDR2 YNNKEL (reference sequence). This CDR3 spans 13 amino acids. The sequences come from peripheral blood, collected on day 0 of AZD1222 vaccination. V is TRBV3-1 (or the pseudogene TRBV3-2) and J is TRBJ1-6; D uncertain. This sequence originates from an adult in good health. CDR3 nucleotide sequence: TGTGCCAGCAGCCAATCACATAATTCACCCCTCCACTTT. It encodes CASSQSHNSPLHF.